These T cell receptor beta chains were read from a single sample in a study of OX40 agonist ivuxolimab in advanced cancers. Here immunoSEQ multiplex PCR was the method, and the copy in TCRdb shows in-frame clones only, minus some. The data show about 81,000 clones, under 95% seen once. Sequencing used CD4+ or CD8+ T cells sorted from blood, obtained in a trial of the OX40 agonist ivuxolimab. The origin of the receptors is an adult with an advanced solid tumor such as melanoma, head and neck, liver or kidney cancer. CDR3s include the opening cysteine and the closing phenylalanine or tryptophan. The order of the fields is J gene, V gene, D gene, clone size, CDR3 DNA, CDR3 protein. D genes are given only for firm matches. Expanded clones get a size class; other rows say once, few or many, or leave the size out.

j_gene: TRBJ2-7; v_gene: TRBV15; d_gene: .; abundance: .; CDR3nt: TGTGCCACCAGCAGAACGGACAGAGACTACGAGCAGTACTTC; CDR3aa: CATSRTDRDYEQYF
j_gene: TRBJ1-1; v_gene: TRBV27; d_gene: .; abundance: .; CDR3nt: TGTGCCAGCAGTTTATCGGCAGGGTGGGCCACTGAAGCTTTCTTT; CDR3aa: CASSLSAGWATEAFF
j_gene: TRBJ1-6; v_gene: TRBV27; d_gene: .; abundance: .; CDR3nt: TGTGCCAGCAGTTTAGGGGAATCTTCACCCCTCCACTTT; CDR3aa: CASSLGESSPLHF
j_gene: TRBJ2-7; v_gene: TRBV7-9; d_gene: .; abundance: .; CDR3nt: TGTGCCAGCAGCCCCACGTTCCACGAGCAGTACTTC; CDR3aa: CASSPTFHEQYF
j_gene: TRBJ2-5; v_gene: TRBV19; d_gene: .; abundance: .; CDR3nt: TGTGCCAGTAGTATAGATCCGCGGCAGACCCAGTACTTC; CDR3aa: CASSIDPRQTQYF
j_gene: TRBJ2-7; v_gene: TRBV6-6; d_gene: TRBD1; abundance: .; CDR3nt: TGTGCCAGCAACCAGGGGGTCTACGAGCAGTACTTC; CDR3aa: CASNQGVYEQYF
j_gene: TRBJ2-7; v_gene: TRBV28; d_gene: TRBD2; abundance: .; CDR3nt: TGTGCCAGCAGTTCCCGGACTAGCGGCTCCTACGAGCAGTACTTC; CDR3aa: CASSSRTSGSYEQYF
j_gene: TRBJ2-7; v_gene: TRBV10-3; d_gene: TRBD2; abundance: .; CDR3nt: TGTGCCATCAGTGAGACTTCTAGCGGGGGAGCCTACGAGCAGTACTTC; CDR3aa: CAISETSSGGAYEQYF
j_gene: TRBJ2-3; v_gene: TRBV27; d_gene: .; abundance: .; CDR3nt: TGTGCCAGCAGGGAAACGGATACGCAGTATTTT; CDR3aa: CASRETDTQYF
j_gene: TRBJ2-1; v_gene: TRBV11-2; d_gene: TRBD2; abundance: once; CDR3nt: TGTGCCAGCAGCTTGGGCGAGCGGGAGTTCTACAATGAGCAGTTCTTC; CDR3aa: CASSLGEREFYNEQFF
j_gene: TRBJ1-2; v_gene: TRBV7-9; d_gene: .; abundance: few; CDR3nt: TGTGCCAGCAGCTTAGAGGGGAACTATGGCTACACCTTC; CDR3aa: CASSLEGNYGYTF
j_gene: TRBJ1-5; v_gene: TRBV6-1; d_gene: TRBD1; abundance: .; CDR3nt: TGTGCCAGCAGTGAGGACAGGGCCCGATATCAGCCCCAGCATTTT; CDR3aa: CASSEDRARYQPQHF
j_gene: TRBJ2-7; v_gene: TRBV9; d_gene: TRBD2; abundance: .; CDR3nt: TGTGCCAGCAGCCCGCCCAGCGGGGGACCCATCGAGCAGTACTTC; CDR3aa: CASSPPSGGPIEQYF
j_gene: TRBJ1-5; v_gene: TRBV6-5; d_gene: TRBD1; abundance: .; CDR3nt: TGTGCCACCAAAAGAGGAGGGGGCGAACAGCCCCAGCATTTT; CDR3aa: CATKRGGGEQPQHF
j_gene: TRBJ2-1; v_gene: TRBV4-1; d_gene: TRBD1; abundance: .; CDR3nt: TGCGCCAGCAGCCAATACACAGGGGGCTTCTACAATGAGCAGTTCTTC; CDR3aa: CASSQYTGGFYNEQFF
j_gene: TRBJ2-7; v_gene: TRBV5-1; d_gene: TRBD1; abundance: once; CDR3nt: TGCGCCAGCACACAGGGACAGGGGGCACAAGAGCAGTACTTC; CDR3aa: CASTQGQGAQEQYF
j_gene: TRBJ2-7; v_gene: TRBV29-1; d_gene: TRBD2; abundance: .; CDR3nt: TGCAGCGTTGAAGGGCTAGCGGGCGAGCAGTACTTC; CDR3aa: CSVEGLAGEQYF
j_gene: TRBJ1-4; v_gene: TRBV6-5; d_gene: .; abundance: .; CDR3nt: TGTGCCAGCAGTTACGAGTCGGGACAACAGGAAAAACTGTTTTTT; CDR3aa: CASSYESGQQEKLFF
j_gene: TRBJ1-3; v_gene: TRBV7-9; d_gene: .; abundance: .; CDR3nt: TGTGCCAGCAGTTTCAAAGGGACACTCTCTGGAAACACCATATATTTT; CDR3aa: CASSFKGTLSGNTIYF
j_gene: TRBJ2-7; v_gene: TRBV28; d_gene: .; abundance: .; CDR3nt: TGTGCCAGCAGTTTAGGCAGGGGACACGAGCAGTACTTC; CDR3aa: CASSLGRGHEQYF
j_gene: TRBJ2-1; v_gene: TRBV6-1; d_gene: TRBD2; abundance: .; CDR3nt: TGTGCCAGCAGTGGAGCGGGAGGGGTGGATGAGCAGTTCTTC; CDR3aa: CASSGAGGVDEQFF
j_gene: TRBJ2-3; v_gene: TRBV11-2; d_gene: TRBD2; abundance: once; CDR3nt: TGTGCCAGCAGCTCCCAGCGGGGGGGCCAGAGGGGAGATACGCAGTATTTT; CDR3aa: CASSSQRGGQRGDTQYF
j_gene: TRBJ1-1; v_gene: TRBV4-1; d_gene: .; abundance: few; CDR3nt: TGCGCCAGCAGCCAATCCCACATGAACACTGAAGCTTTCTTT; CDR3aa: CASSQSHMNTEAFF
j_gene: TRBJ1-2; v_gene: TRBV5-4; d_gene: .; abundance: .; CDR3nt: TGTGCCAGCAGCTTGGAGTCAGGGGCTAAAGGCTACACCTTC; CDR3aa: CASSLESGAKGYTF
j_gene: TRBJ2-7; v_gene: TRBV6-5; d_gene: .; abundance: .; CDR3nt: TGTGCCAGCACCCGACTGGCGGGGGAGCAGTACTTC; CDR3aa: CASTRLAGEQYF
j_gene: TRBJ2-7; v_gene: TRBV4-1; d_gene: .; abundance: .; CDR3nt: TGCGCCAGCAGCCAAGATCGGGGTTACGAGCAGTACTTC; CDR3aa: CASSQDRGYEQYF
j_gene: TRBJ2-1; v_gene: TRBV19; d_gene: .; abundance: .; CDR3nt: TGTGCCAGTAGTATAATAGGGACAAATAATGAGCAGTTCTTC; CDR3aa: CASSIIGTNNEQFF
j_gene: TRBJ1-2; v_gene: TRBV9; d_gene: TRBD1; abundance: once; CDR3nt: TGTGCCAGCAGCGTAGAGGCCACAGGGGCTTATAACTATGGCTACACCTTC; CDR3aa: CASSVEATGAYNYGYTF
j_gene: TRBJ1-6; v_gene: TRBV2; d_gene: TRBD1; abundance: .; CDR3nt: TGTGCCAGCAGAGCCCCGGACAGGGTTTATTCACCCCTCCACTTT; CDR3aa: CASRAPDRVYSPLHF
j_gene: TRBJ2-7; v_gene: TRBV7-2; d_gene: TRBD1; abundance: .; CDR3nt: TGTGCCAGCGCCCAGGGGGCCGCCAGCGAGCAGTACTTC; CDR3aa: CASAQGAASEQYF
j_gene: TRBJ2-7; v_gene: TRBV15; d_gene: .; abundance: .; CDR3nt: TGTGCCACCAGCAGCTCCTACGAGCAGTACTTC; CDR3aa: CATSSSYEQYF
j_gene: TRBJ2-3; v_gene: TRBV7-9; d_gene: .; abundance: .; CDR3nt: TGTGCCAGCAGCCCGAGGGGGAGACCCGATACGCAGTATTTT; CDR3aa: CASSPRGRPDTQYF
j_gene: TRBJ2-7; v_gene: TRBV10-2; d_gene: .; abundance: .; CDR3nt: TGCGCCAGCAGTGAAAGCGCGATAGGGCTACAGTACTTC; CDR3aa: CASSESAIGLQYF
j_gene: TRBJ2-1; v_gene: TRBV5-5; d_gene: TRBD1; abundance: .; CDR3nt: TGTGCCAGCAGCTTGGAGGGCAGGGGGCCGGTCAATGAGCAGTTCTTC; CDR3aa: CASSLEGRGPVNEQFF
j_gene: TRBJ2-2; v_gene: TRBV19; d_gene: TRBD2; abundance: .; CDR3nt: TGTGCCAGTACTACGCTACTAGCGGGGCGGAACACCGGGGAGCTGTTTTTT; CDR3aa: CASTTLLAGRNTGELFF
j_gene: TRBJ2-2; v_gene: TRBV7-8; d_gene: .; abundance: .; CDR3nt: TGTGCCAGCAGCATTTTGGGGGTGGTGGAAAATCCCGGGGAGCTGTTTTTT; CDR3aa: CASSILGVVENPGELFF
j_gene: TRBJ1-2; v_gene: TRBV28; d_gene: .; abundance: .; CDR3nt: TGTGCCAGCAGGACTGAGACAAACTATGGCTACACCTTC; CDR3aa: CASRTETNYGYTF
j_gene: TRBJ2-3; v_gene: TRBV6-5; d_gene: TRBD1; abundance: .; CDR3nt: TGTGCCAGCAGTTGGGGACAGGGACACCCCGTAGATACGCAGTATTTT; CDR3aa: CASSWGQGHPVDTQYF
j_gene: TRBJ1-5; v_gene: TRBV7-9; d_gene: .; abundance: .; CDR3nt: TGTGCCAGCAGCTTACGGTTCGGGGCAGGGAGGGATCAGCCCCAGCATTTT; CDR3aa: CASSLRFGAGRDQPQHF
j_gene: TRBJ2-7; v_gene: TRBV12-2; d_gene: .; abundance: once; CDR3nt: TGTGCAAGTCGCTCTCTTCGCAGGGCCGGCGAGCAGTACTTC; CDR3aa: CASRSLRRAGEQYF
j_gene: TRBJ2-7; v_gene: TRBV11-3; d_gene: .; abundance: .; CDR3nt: TGTGCCAGCAGCCCCCGGGGGTCCTCCTACGAGCAGTACTTC; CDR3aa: CASSPRGSSYEQYF
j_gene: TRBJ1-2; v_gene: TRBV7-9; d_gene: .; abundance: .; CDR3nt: TGTGCCTTTCCACCGACAGCCGGTCGGTATGGCTACACCTTC; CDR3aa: CAFPPTAGRYGYTF
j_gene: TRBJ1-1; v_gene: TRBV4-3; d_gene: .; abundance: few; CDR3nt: TGCGCCAGCAGCCAAGAGTTGGCCTCACTTGAAGCTTTCTTT; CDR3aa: CASSQELASLEAFF
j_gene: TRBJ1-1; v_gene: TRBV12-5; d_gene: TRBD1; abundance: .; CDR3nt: TGTGCTAGTGGTTTGGCCGGACAGGGGATGAACACTGAAGCTTTCTTT; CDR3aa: CASGLAGQGMNTEAFF
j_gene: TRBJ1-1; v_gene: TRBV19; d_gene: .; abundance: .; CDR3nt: TGTGCCAGTAGTATAGGTCGTGAAGGGGGGACTGAAGCTTTCTTT; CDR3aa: CASSIGREGGTEAFF
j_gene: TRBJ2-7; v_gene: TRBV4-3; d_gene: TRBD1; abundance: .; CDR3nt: TGCGCCAGCAGGGGGACAGGGGTGGCCGAGCAGTACTTC; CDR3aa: CASRGTGVAEQYF
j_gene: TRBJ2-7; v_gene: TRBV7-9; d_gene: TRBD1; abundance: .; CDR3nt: TGTGCCAGCAGCCAGAAAGGGACAGGGAAAGGCGAGCAGTACTTC; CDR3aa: CASSQKGTGKGEQYF
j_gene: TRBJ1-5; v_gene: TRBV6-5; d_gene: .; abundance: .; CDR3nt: TGTGCCAGCAGTTACGGGGTAGGAGGCAATCAGCCCCAGCATTTT; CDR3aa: CASSYGVGGNQPQHF
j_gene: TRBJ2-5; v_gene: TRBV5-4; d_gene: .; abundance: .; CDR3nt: TGTGCCAGCAGCTTCTCCGGGTCGGGGATCCAAGAGACCCAGTACTTC; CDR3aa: CASSFSGSGIQETQYF